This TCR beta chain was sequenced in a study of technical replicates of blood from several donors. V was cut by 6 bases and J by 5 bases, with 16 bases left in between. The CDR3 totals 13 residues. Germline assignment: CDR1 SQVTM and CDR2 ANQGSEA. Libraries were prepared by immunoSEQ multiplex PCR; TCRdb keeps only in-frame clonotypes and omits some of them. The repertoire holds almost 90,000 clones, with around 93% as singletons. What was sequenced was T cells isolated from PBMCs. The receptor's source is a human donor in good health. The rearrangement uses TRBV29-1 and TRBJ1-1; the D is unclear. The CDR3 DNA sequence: TGCAGCGTCCACAACGGGTTTGGAACTGAAGCTTTCTTT. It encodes CSVHNGFGTEAFF.